This TCR beta chain was obtained from a study of T cells after somatic rescue of genetic block. Only in-frame clones appear in the TCRdb table, and some are missing; sequencing was by immunoSEQ multiplex PCR. This table holds about 72,000 clones, approximately 90% found once. V lost 10 bases, J lost 5 bases, and 11 bases lay in between. From germline, CDR1 is MNHEY and CDR2 SVGAGI. The CDR3 runs 11 residues. The material sequenced was peripheral blood mononuclear cells (PBMCs). This chain links TRBV6-5 with TRBJ2-5, with no clear D. The TCR comes from a man aged 25-45 years. CDR3 amino acids: CATGPQETQYF. CDR3 sequence (DNA): TGTGCCACCGGGCCACAGGAGACCCAGTACTTC.